The source of this T cell receptor (beta chain) is a study of vaccination and CD4 T cells after COVID-19. Study-wide context: Each of the control cultures got a CEFX pool, an HIV-1 Nef pool, or no peptide.

Treatment noted: roughly 10-day PBMC culture with coronavirus spike peptide pools or control peptides (ViraFEST assay). By negative selection, CD4+ T cells were isolated once culture had run for under 13 days. Note on this clonotype: No antigen is known for it.

Study findings and constraints: In convalescent patients, 304 of 307 vaccine-specific clones were spike mono-reactive. A median of around 86% of reactive clones, in convalescent patients, became evident only post-vaccination.

CD4+ T cells that had been cultured provided DNA sequenced with the Oncomine TCR Beta short-read assay. A single record per CDR3 protein comes from TCRdb applying MiXCR to the PCR reads. Of about 15,000 distinct CDR3 sequences in the sample, roughly 61% were seen once. Specimen: CD4+ T cells from blood, cultured in vitro. The sequence was obtained from a human donor who had recovered from COVID-19.

In nucleotides, the CDR3 is TGTGCCAGCAGCCCCGTCTTAGAGGGCTATGGCTACACCTTC. Translated, it gives CASSPVLEGYGYTF. This rearrangement joins TRBV7-9 to TRBJ1-2, with D unresolved. CDR1 and CDR2 (germline): SEHNR, FQNEAQ (reference sequence). The CDR3 totals 14 residues. Trimming took off 5 bases at V and 4 bases at J, with 14 bases between the two ends.